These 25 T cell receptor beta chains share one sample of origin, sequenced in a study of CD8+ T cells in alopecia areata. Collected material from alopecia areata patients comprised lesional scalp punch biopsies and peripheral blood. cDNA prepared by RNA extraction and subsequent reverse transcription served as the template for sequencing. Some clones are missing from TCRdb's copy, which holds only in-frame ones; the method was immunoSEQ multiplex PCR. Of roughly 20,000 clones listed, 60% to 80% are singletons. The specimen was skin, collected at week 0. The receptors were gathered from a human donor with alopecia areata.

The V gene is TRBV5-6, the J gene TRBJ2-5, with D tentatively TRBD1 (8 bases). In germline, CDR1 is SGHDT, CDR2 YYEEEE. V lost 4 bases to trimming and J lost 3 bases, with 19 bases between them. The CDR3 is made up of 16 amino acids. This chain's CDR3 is CASSHYWTGREETQYF. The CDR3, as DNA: TGTGCCAGCAGCCATTATTGGACAGGGAGGGAAGAGACCCAGTACTTC.

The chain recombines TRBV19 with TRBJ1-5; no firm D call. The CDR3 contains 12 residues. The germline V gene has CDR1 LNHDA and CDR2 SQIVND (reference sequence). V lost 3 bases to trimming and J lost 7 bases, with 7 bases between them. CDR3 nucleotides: TGTGCCAGTAGTATCGGGTCCCAGCCCCAGCATTTT. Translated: CASSIGSQPQHF.

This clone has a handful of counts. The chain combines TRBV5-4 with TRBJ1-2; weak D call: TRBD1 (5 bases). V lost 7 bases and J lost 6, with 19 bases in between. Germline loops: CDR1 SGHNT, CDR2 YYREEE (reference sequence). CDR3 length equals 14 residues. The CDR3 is CASQLTQGSDGYTF. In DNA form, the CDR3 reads TGTGCCAGCCAACTGACCCAGGGAAGCGATGGCTACACCTTC.

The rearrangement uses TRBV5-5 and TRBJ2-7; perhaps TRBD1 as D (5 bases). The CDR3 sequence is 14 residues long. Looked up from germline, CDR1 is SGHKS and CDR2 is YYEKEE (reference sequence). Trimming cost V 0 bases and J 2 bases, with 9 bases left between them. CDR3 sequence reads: CASSLGQRTYEQYF. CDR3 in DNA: TGTGCCAGCAGCTTGGGACAGAGAACCTACGAGCAGTACTTC.

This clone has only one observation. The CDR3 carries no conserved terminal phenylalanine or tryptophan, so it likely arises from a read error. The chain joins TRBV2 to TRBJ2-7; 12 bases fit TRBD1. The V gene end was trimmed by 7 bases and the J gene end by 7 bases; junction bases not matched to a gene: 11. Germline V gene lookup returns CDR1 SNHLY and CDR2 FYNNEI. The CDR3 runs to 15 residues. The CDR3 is CASKLGGTGGGEQYL. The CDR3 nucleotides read TGTGCCAGCAAACTCGGTGGGACAGGGGGCGGGGAGCAGTACCTC.

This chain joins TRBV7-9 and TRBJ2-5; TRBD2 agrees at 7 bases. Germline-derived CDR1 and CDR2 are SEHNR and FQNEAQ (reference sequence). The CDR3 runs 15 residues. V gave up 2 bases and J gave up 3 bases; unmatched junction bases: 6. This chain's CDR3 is CASSLPSSGKETQYF. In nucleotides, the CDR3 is TGTGCCAGCAGCTTACCTTCTAGCGGAAAAGAGACCCAGTACTTC.

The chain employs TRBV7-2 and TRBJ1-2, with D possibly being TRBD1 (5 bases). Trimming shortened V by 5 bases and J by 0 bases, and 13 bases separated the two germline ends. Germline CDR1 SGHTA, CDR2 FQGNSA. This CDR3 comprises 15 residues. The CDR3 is CASSVGHGANYGYTF. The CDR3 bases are TGTGCCAGCAGCGTGGGGCATGGGGCTAACTATGGCTACACCTTC.

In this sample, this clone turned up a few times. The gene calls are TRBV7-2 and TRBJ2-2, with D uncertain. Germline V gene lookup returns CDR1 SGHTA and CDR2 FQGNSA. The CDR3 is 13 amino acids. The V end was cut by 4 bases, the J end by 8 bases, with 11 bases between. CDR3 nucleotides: TGTGCCAGCAGCTCGATAGCCGGTGGGGAGCTGTTTTTT. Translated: CASSSIAGGELFF.

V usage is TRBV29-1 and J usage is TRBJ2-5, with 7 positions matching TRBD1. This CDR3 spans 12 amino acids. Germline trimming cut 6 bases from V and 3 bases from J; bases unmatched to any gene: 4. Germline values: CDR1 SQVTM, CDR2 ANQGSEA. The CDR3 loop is CSVTGAKETQYF. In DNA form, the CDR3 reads TGCAGCGTAACAGGGGCGAAAGAGACCCAGTACTTC. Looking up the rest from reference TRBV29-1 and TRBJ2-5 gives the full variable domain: SAVISQKPSRDICQRGTSLTIQCQVDSQVTMMFWYRQQPGQSLTLIATANQGSEATYESGFVIDKFPISRPNLTFSTLTVSNMSPEDSSIYLCSVTGAKETQYFGPGTRLLVL.

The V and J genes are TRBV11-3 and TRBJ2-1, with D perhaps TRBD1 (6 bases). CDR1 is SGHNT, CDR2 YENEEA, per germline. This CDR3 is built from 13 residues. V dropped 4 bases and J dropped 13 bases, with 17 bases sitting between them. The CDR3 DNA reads TGTGCCAGCAGCTACGAACTACAGGGTAGTCAGTTCTTC. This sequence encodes CASSYELQGSQFF.

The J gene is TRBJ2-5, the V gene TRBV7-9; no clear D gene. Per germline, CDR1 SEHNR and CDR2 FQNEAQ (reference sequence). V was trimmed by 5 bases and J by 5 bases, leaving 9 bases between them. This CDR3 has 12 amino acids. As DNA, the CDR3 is TGTGCCAGCAGCGCAAATACGGAGACCCAGTACTTC. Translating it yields CASSANTETQYF.

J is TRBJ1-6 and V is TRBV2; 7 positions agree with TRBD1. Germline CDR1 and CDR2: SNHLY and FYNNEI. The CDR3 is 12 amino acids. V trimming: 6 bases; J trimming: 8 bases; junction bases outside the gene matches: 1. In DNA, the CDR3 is TGTGCCAGCAGCGACAGGGATTCACCCCTCCACTTT. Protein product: CASSDRDSPLHF.

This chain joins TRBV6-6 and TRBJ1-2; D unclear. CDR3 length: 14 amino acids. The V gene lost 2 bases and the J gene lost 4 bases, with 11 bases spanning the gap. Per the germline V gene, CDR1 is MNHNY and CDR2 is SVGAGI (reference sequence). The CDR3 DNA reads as TGTGCCAGCAGTTACCGAGACACCCCCTATGGCTACACCTTC. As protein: CASSYRDTPYGYTF.

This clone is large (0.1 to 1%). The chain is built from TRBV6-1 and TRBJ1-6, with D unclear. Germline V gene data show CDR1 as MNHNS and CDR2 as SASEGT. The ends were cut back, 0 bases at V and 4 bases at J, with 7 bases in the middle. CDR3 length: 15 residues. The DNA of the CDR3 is TGTGCCAGCAGTGAAGCGCGGCAGTATAATTCACCCCTCCACTTT. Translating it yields CASSEARQYNSPLHF.

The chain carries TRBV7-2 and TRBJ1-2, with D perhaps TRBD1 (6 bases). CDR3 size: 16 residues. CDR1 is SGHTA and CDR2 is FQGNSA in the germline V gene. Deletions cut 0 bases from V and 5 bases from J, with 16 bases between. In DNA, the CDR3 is TGTGCCAGCAGCTTAGCGGGTGCAACAGGGTCTTATGGCTACACCTTC. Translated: CASSLAGATGSYGYTF.

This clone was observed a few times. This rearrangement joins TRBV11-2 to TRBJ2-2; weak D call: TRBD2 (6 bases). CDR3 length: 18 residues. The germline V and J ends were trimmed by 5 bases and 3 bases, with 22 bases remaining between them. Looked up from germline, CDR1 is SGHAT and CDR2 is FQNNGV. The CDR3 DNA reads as TGTGCCAGCAGCCCCATTAGGGCGGGACCTCCGTACACCGGGGAGCTGTTTTTT. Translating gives CASSPIRAGPPYTGELFF.

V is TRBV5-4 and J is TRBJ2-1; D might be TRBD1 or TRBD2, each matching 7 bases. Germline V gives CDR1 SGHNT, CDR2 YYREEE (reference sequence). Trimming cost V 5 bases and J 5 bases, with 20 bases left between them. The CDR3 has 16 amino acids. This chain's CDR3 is CASSQEGGGLDNEQFF. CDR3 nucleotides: TGTGCCAGCAGTCAAGAGGGAGGGGGCCTCGACAATGAGCAGTTCTTC. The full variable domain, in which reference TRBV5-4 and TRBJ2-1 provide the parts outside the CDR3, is ETGVTQSPTHLIKTRGQQVTLRCSSQSGHNTVSWYQQALGQGPQFIFQYYREEENGRGNFPPRFSGLQFPNYSSELNVNALELDDSALYLCASSQEGGGLDNEQFFGPGTRLTVL.

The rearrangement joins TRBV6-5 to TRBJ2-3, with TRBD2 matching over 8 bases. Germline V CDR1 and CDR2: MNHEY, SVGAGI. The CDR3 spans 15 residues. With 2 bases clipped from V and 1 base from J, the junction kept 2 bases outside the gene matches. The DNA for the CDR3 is TGTGCCAGCAGTTACCAGACTAGCGGCACAGATACGCAGTATTTT. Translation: CASSYQTSGTDTQYF.

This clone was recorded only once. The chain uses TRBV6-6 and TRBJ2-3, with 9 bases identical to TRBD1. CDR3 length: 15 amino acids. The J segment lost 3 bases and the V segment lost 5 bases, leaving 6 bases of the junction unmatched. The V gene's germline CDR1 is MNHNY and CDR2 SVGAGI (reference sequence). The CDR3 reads CASSADRGGTDTQYF. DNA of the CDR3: TGTGCCAGCAGTGCAGACAGGGGGGGTACAGATACGCAGTATTTT.

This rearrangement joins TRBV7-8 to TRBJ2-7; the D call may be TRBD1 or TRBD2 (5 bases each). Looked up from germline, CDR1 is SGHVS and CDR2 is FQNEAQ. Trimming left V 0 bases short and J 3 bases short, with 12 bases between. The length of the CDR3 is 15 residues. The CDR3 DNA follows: TGTGCCAGCAGCTTAGCGGGCCAGGGAGACTACGAGCAGTACTTC. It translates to CASSLAGQGDYEQYF.

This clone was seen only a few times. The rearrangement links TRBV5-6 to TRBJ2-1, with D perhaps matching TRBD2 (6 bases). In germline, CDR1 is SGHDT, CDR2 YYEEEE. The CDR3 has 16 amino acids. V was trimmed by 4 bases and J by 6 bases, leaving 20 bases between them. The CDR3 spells CASSPEGGVVVNEQFF. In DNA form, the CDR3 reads TGTGCCAGCAGCCCTGAAGGCGGGGTGGTTGTCAATGAGCAGTTCTTC. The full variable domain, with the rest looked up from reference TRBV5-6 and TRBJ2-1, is DAGVTQSPTHLIKTRGQQVTLRCSPKSGHDTVSWYQQALGQGPQFIFQYYEEEERQRGNFPDRFSGHQFPNYSSELNVNALLLGDSALYLCASSPEGGVVVNEQFFGPGTRLTVL.

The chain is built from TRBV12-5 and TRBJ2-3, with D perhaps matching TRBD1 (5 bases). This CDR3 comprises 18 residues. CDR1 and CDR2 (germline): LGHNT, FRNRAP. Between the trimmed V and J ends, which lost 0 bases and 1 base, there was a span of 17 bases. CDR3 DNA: TGTGCTAGTGGTTTGGTATGGGATGTAGGGGTCGGCACAGATACGCAGTATTTT. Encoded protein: CASGLVWDVGVGTDTQYF.

The CDR3 reads CATLGGMGQFF. CDR3 DNA: TGTGCCACCCTCGGGGGGATGGGGCAGTTCTTC. The genes are TRBV6-6 and TRBJ2-1, with 7 nucleotides matching TRBD2. Germline CDR1 MNHNY, CDR2 SVGAGI (reference sequence). Trimming removed 10 bases from V and 12 bases from J; junction bases left unmatched: 9. The CDR3 consists of 11 residues.

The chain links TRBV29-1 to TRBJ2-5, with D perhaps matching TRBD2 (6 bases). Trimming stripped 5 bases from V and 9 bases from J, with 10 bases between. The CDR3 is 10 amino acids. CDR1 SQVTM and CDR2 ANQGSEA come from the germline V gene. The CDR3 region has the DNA TGCAGCGTTCGGTGGGGGGCCCAGTACTTC. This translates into CSVRWGAQYF. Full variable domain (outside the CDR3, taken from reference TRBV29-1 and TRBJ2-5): SAVISQKPSRDICQRGTSLTIQCQVDSQVTMMFWYRQQPGQSLTLIATANQGSEATYESGFVIDKFPISRPNLTFSTLTVSNMSPEDSSIYLCSVRWGAQYFGPGTRLLVL.

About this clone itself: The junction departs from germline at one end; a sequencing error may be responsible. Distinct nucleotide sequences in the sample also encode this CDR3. The CDR3 nucleotides are TGTGCCAGCAGTTTGGTCGGGGGGGTAAATACGCAGTATTTT. It specifies CASSLVGGVNTQYF. V is TRBV5-6 and J is TRBJ2-3; 8 nucleotides line up with TRBD2. Per the germline V gene, CDR1 is SGHDT and CDR2 is YYEEEE. This CDR3 has 14 amino acids. Full variable domain (outside the CDR3, taken from reference TRBV5-6 and TRBJ2-3): DAGVTQSPTHLIKTRGQQVTLRCSPKSGHDTVSWYQQALGQGPQFIFQYYEEEERQRGNFPDRFSGHQFPNYSSELNVNALLLGDSALYLCASSLVGGVNTQYFGPGTRLTVL.